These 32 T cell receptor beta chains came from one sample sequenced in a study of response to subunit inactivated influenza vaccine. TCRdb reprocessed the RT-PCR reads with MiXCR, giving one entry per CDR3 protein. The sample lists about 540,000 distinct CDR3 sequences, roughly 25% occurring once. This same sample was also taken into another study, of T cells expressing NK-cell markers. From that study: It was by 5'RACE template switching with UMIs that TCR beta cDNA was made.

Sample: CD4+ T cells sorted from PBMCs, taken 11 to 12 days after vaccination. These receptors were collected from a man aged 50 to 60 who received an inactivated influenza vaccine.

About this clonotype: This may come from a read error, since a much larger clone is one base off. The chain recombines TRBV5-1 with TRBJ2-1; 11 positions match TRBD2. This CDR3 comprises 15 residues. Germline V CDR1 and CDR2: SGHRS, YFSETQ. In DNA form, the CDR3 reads TGCGCCAGCAGCGCGGGACTAGCGGAGGACAATGAGCACTTCTTC. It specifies CASSAGLAEDNEHFF.

The CDR3 nucleotides read TGTGCCAGCAGCCCGACTGGGGTCTTTGGAGAGACCCAGTACTTC. The encoded protein is CASSPTGVFGETQYF. The gene calls are TRBV3-1 and TRBJ2-5; D remains unclear. Trimming pared 4 bases from V and 4 bases from J, leaving 16 bases between. The CDR3 spans 15 residues. CDR1 LGHDT and CDR2 YNNKEL come from the germline V gene (reference sequence).

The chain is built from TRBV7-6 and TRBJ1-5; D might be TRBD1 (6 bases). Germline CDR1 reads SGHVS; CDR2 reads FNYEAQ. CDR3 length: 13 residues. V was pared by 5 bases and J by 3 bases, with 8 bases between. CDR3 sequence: CASSGGANQPQHF. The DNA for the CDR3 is TGTGCCAGCAGCGGGGGGGCCAATCAGCCCCAGCATTTT.

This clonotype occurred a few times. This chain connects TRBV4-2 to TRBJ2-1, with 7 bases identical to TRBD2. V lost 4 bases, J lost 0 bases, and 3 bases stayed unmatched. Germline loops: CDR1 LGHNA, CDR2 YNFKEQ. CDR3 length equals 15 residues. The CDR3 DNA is TGTGCCAGCAGCCGACTAGCCTCCTCCTACAATGAGCAGTTCTTC. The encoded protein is CASSRLASSYNEQFF.

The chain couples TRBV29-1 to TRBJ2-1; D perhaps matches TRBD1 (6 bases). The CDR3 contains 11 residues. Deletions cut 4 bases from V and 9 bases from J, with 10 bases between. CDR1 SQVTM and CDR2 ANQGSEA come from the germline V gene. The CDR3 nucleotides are TGCAGCGTTGTGGGACAACGTGAGCAGTTCTTC. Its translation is CSVVGQREQFF.

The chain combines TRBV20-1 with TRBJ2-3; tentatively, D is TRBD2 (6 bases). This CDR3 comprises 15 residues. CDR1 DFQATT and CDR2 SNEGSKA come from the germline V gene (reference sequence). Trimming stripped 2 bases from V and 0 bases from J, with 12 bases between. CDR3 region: CSARRASDSTDTQYF. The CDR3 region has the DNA TGCAGTGCTAGAAGGGCTAGCGATAGCACAGATACGCAGTATTTT.

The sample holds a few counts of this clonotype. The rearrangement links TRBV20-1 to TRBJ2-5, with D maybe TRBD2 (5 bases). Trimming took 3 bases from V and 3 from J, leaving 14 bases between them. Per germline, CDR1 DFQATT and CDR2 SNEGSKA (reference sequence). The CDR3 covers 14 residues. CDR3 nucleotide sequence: TGCAGTGCTAGGTCGGTATGGGGAGAAGAGACCCAGTACTTC. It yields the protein CSARSVWGEETQYF.

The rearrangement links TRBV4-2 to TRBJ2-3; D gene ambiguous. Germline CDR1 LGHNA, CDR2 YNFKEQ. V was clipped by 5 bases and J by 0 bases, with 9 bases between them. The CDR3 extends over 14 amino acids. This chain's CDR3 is CASSAGESTDTQYF. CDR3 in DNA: TGTGCCAGCAGCGCTGGAGAGAGCACAGATACGCAGTATTTT.

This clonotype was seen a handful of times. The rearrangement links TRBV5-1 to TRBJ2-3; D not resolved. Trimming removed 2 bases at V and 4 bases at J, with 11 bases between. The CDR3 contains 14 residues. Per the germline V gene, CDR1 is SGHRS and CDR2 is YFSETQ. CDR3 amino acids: CASSFGSTSDTQYF. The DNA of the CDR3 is TGCGCCAGCAGCTTCGGTAGCACCTCAGATACGCAGTATTTT. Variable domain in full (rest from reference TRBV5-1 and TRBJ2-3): KAGVTQTPRYLIKTRGQQVTLSCSPISGHRSVSWYQQTPGQGLQFLFEYFSETQRNKGNFPGRFSGRQFSNSRSEMNVSTLELGDSALYLCASSFGSTSDTQYFGPGTRLTVL.

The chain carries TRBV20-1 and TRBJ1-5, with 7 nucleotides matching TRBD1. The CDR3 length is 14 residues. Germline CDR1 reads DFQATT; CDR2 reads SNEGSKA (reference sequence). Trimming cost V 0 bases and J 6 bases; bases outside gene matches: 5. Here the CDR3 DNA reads TGCAGTGCTAGAGATATAGGGGGCTCTCAGCCCCAGCATTTT. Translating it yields CSARDIGGSQPQHF.

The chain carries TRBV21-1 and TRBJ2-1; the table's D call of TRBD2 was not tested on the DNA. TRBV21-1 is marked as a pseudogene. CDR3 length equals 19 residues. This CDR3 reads CASSKALERLPPSYNEQFF. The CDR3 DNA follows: TGTGCCAGCAGCAAAGCGCTCGAGCGACTCCCACCCTCCTACAATGAGCAGTTCTTC.

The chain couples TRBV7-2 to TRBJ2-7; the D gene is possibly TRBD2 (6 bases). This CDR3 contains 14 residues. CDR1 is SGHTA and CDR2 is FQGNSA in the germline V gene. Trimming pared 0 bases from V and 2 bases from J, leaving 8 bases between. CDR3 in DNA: TGTGCCAGCAGCTTAGCGCGACTAGCCTACGAGCAGTACTTC. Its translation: CASSLARLAYEQYF. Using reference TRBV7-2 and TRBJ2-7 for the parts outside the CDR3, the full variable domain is GAGVSQSPSNKVTEKGKDVELRCDPISGHTALYWYRQSLGQGLEFLIYFQGNSAPDKSGLPSDRFSAERTGGSVSTLTIQRTQQEDSAVYLCASSLARLAYEQYFGPGTRLTVT.

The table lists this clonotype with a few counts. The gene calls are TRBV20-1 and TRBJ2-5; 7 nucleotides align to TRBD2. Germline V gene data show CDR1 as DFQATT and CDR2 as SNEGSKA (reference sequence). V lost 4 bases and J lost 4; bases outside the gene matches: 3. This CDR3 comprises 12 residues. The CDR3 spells CSAIGGGETQYF. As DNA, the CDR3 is TGCAGTGCTATTGGGGGGGGAGAGACCCAGTACTTC.

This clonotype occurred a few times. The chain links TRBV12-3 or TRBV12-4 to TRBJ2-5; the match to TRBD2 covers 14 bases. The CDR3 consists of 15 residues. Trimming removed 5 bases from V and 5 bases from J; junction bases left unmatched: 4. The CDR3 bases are TGTGCCAGCAGTGTGGGACTAGCGGGAGCCGAGACCCAGTACTTC. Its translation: CASSVGLAGAETQYF.

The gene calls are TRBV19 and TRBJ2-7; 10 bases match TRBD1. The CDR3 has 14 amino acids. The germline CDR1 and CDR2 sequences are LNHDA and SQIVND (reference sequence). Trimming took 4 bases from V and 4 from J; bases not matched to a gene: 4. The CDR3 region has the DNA TGTGCCAGTAGTACCGACAGGGGGCCTTACGAGCAGTACTTC. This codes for CASSTDRGPYEQYF.

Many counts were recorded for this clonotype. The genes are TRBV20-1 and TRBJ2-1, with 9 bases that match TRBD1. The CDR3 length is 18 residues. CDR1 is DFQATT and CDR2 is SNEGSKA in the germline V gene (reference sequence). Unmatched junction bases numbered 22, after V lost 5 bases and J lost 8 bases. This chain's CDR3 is CSAGPATPYRGHGDEQFF. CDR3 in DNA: TGCAGTGCTGGCCCTGCGACCCCATACAGGGGGCATGGGGATGAGCAGTTCTTC.

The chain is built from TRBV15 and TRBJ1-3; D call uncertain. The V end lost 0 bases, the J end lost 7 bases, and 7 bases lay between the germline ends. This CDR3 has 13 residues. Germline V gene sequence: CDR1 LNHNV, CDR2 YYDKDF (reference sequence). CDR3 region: CATSRDLRNTIYF. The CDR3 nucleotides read TGTGCCACCAGCAGAGATCTGAGGAACACCATATATTTT.

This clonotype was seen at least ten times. The CDR3 region has the DNA TGTGCCAGCACCGTGATGAACACTGAAGCTTTCTTT. It specifies CASTVMNTEAFF. The V gene is TRBV7-9, the J gene TRBJ1-1; no clear D. V lost 7 bases and J 0 bases, leaving 6 bases between the germline ends. This CDR3 is 12 amino acids long. Germline CDR1 and CDR2: SEHNR and FQNEAQ (reference sequence).

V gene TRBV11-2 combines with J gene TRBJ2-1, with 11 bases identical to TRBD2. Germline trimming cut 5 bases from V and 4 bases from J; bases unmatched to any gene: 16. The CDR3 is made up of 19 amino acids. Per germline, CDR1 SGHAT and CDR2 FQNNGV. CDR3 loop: CASSLGLLAGEVGYNEQFF. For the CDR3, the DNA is TGTGCCAGCAGCCTCGGACTACTAGCGGGAGAAGTTGGGTACAATGAGCAGTTCTTC.

CDR3 residues: CATSRKVLGGGDTQYF. CDR3 in DNA: TGTGCCACCAGCAGAAAAGTCCTCGGTGGGGGAGATACGCAGTATTTT. This sequence joins TRBV15 and TRBJ2-3; D possibly matches TRBD1 or TRBD2 (5 bases each). The germline CDR1 and CDR2 sequences are LNHNV and YYDKDF (reference sequence). Trimming shortened V by 2 bases and J by 5 bases, and 17 bases separated the two germline ends. This CDR3 has 16 residues.

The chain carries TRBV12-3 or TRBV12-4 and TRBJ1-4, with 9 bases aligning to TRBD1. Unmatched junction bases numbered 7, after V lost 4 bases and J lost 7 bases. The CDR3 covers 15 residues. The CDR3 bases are TGTGCCAGCAGTTATCAACAGGGGGCCGGTGAAAAACTGTTTTTT. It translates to CASSYQQGAGEKLFF.

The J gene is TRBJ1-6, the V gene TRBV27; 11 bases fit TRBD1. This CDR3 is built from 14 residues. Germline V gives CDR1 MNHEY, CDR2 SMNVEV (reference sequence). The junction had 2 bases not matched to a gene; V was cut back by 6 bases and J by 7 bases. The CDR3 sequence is CASRDRGRNSPLHF. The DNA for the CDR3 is TGTGCCAGCAGGGACAGGGGGCGAAATTCACCCCTCCACTTT.

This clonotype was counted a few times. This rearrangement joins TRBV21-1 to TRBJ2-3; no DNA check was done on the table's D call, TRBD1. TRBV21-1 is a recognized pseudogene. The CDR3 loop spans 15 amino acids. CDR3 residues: CASSPQGPHPDTQYF. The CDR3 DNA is TGTGCCAGCAGCCCCCAAGGTCCCCATCCAGATACGCAGTATTTT.

The CDR3: CVTQRGGQETQYF. CDR3 nucleotides: TGTGTCACTCAGAGGGGGGGCCAAGAGACCCAGTACTTC. The rearrangement joins TRBV15 to TRBJ2-5, with D tentatively TRBD2 (7 bases). The CDR3 consists of 13 residues. CDR1 LNHNV and CDR2 YYDKDF come from the germline V gene (reference sequence).

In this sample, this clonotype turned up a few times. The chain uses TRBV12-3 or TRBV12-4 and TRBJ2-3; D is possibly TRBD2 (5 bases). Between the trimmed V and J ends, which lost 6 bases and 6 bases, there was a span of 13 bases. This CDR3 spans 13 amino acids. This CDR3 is CASRRTEADTQYF. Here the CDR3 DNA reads TGTGCCAGCAGGAGGACGGAGGCGGATACGCAGTATTTT.

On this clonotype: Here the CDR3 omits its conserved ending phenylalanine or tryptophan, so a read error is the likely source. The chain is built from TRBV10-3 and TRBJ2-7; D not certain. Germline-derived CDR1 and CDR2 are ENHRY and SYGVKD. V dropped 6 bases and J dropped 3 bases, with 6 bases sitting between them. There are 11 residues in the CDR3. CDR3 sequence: CAISPNYEQYY. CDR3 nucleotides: TGTGCCATCAGCCCCAACTACGAGCAGTACTAC.

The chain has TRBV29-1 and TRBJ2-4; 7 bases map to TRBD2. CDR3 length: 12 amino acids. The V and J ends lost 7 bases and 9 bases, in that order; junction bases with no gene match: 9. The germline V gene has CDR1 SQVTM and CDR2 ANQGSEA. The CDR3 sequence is CSALGGAAIQYF. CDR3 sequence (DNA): TGCAGCGCCTTGGGAGGGGCGGCCATTCAGTACTTC.

The DNA of the CDR3 is TGCGCCAGCAGCTTGGCCCGGGGGACAGCTCGCACAGATACGCAGTATTTT. It specifies CASSLARGTARTDTQYF. V usage is TRBV5-1 and J usage is TRBJ2-3; possibly TRBD1 for D (7 bases). The germline V and J ends were trimmed by 0 bases and 1 base, with 15 bases remaining between them. The CDR3 has 17 residues. Germline V CDR1 and CDR2: SGHRS, YFSETQ.

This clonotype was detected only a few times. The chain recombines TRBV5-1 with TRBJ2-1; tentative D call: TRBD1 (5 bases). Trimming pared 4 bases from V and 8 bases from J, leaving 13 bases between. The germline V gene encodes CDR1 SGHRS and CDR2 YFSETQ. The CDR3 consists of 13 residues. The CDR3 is CASSEGAADEQFF. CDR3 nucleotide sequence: TGCGCCAGCAGCGAAGGGGCTGCGGATGAGCAGTTCTTC.

CDR3 residues: CASSETMKTGELFF. In DNA form, the CDR3 reads TGTGCCAGCAGCGAAACTATGAAAACCGGGGAGCTGTTTTTT. The V and J genes are TRBV9 and TRBJ2-2; D gene ambiguous. Germline assignment: CDR1 SGDLS and CDR2 YYNGEE. The CDR3 spans 14 residues. V lost 3 bases and J lost 5, with 11 bases in between.

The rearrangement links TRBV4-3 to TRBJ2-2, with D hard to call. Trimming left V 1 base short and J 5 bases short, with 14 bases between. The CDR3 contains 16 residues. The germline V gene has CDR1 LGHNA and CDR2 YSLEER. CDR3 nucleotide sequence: TGCGCCAGCAGCCAAGTTCTCTCGATACCAACCGGGGAGCTGTTTTTT. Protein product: CASSQVLSIPTGELFF.

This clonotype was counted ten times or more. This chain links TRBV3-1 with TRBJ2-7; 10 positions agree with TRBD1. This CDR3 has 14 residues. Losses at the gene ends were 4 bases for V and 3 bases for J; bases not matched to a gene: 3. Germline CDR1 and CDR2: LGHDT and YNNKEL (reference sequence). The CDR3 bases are TGTGCCAGCAGCCCATGGACAGGGGGCTACGAGCAGTACTTC. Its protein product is CASSPWTGGYEQYF.